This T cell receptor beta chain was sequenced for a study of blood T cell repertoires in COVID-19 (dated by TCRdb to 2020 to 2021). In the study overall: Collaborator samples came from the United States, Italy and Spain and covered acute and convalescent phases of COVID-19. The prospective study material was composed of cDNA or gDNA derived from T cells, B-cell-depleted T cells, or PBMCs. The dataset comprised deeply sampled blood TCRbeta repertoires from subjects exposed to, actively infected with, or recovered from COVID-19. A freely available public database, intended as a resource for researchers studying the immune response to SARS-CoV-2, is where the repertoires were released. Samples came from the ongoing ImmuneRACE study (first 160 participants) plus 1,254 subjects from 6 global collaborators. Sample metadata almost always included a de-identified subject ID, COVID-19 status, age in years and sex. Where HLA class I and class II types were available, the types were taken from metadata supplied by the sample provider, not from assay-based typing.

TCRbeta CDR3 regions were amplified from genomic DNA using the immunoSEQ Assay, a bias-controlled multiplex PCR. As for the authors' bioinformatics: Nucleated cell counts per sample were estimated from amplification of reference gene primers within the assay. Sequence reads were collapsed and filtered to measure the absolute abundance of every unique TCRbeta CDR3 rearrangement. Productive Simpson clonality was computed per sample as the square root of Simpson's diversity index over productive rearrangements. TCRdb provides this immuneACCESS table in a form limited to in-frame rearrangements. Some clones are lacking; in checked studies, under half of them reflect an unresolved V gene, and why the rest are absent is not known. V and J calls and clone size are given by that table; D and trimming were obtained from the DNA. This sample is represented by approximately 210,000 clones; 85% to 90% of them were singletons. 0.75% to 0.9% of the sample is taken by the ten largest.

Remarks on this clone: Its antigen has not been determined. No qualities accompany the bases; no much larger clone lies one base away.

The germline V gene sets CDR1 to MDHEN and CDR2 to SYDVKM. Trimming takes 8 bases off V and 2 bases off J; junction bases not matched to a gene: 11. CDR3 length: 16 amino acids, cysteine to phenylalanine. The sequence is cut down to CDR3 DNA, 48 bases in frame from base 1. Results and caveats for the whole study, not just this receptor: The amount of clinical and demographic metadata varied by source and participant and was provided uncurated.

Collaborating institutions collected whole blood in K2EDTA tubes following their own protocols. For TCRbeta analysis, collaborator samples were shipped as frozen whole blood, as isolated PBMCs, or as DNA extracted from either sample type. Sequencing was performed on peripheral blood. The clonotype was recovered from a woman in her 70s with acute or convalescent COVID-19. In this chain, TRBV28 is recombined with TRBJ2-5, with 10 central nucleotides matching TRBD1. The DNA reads TGTGCCAGCCTCTCTCGGACAGGGGGGTCTCAAGAGACCCAGTACTTC. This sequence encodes CASLSRTGGSQETQYF.